This TCR beta chain was retrieved from a study of T cell responses to AZD1222 COVID-19 vaccine. Sequencing was performed with immunoSEQ multiplex PCR; in TCRdb, only in-frame clones are kept and a portion is missing. The specimen's table records about 140,000 clones. The CDR3 extends over 16 amino acids. From germline, CDR1 is MDHEN and CDR2 SYDVKM. The V and J ends lost 6 bases and 1 base, in that order; junction bases with no gene match: 8. Study findings and constraints: It should be noted that donors were predominantly white British and more often female, and clonal diversity was possibly underestimated. The study found vaccine-associated CD4 TCRs spanning spike, dominant at 160-218 and 743-854.

Comment on this clone: Its antigen is undetermined.

The chain has TRBV28 and TRBJ1-4; 7 bases line up with TRBD1. The specimen sequenced was peripheral blood. This TCR was sampled from an adult in good health. The CDR3 DNA is TGTGCCAGCAGCTGGGAGAGGGGGCGAACTAATGAAAAACTGTTTTTT. Amino acid sequence: CASSWERGRTNEKLFF.